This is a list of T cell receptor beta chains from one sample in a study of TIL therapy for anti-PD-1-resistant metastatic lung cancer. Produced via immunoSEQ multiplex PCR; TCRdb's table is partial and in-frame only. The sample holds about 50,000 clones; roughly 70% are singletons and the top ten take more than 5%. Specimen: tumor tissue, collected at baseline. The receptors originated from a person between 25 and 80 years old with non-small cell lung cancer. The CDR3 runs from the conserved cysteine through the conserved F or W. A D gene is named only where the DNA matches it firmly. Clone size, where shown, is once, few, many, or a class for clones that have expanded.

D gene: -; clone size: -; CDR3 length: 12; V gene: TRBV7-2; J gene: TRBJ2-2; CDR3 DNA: TGTGCCAGCGGTACACACACCGGGGAGCTGTTTTTT; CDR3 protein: CASGTHTGELFF
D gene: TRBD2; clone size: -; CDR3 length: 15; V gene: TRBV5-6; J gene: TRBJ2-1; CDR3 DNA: TGTGCCAGCAGCACCGGGACTAGCAGATACAATGAGCAGTTCTTC; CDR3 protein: CASSTGTSRYNEQFF
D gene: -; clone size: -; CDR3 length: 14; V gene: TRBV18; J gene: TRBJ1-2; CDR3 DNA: TGTGCCAGCTCACCACCCGACTCTAACTATGGCTACACCTTC; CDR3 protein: CASSPPDSNYGYTF
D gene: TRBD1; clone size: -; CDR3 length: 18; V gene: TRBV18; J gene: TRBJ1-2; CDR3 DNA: TGTGCCAGCTCACCCGAGCGCGTAGGGGGCGGTCTAAACTATGGCTACACCTTC; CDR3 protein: CASSPERVGGGLNYGYTF
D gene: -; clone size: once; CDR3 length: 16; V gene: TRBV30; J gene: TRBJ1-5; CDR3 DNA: TGTGCCTGGAGTGGCCATCTTCGGGGAGGCAATCAGCCCCAGCATTTT; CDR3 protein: CAWSGHLRGGNQPQHF
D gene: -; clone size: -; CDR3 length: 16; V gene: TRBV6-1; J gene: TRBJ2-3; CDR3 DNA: TGTGCCAGCAGTGAAGCGGGGCGGGCGGGGACAGATACGCAGTATTTT; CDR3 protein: CASSEAGRAGTDTQYF
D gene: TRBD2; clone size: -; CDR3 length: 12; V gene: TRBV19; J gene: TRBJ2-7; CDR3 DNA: TGTGCCAGTGGAATAGCGGGATACGAGCAGTACTTC; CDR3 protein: CASGIAGYEQYF
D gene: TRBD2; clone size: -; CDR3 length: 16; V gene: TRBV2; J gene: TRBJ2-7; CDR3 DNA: TGTGCCAGCAGTGTGGGACTAGCGGGCTCCTCCTACGAGCAGTACTTC; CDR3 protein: CASSVGLAGSSYEQYF
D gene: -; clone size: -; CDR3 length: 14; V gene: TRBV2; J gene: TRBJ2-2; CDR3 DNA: TGTGCCAGCAGAGGAAGCGGGAACACCGGGGAGCTGTTTTTT; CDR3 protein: CASRGSGNTGELFF
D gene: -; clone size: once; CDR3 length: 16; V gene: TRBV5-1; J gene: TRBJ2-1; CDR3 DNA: TGCGCCAGCAGCTTGGAAAAGGGAAGCTCCTACAATGAGCAGTTCTTC; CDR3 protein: CASSLEKGSSYNEQFF
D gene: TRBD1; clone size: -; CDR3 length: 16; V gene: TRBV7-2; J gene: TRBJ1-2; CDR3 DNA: TGTGCCAGCAGCTTTGATGCCCGGGACAGGGGGGCTGGCTACACCTTC; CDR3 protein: CASSFDARDRGAGYTF
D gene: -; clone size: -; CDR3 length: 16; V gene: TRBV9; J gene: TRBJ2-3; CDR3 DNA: TGTGCCAGCAGCGTAGGCCCGGGGACCAGCACAGATACGCAGTATTTT; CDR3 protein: CASSVGPGTSTDTQYF
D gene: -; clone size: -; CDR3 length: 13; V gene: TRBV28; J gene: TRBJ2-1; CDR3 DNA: TGTGCCAGCAGTTCCACAGAGAAGCCGTGGCAGTTCTTC; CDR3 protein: CASSSTEKPWQFF
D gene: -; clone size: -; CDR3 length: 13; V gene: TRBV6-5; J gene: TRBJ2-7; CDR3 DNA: TGTGCCAGCAGTTACGGGTATAGCTACGAGCAGTACTTC; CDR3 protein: CASSYGYSYEQYF
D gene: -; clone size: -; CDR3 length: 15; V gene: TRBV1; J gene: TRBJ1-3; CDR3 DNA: TGCACCAGTCGAGATGAGCCTTTCTCTGGAAACACCATATATTTT; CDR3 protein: CTSRDEPFSGNTIYF
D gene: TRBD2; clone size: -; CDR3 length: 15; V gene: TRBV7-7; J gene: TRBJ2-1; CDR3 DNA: TGTGCTAGCAGCGCTACTAGCGGGGGGCCTCTTGAGCAGTTCTTC; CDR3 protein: CASSATSGGPLEQFF
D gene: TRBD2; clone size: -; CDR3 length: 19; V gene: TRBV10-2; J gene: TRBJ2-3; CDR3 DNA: TGCGCCAGCAGTGAGGACCGGCTAAGGGGACTAGCGGGATCGGGTACGCAGTATTTT; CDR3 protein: CASSEDRLRGLAGSGTQYF
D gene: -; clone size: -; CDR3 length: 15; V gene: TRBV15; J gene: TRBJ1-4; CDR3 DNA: TGTGCCACCAGCCCAGCCGGGGGGCTCGAGGAAAAACTGTTTTTT; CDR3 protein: CATSPAGGLEEKLFF
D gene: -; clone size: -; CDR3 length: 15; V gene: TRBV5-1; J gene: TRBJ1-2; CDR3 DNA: TGCGCCAGCAGCTTGGACGGACACTCTAACTATGGCTACACCTTC; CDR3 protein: CASSLDGHSNYGYTF
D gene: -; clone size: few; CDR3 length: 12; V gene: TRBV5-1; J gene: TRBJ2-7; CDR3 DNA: TGCGCCAGCCGCGAGGGGGGCGTCGAGCAGTACTTC; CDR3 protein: CASREGGVEQYF
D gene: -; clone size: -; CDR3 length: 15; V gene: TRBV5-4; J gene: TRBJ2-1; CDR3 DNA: TGTGCCAGCAGCTTGTTCGGGACGTCCTACAATGAGCAGTTCTTC; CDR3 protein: CASSLFGTSYNEQFF
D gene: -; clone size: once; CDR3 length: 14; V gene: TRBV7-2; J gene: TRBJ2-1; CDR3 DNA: TGTGCCAGCAGCTATGGACTGGCGGGCAATGAGCAGTTCTTC; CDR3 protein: CASSYGLAGNEQFF
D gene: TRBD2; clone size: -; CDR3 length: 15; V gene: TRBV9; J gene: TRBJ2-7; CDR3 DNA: TGTGCCAGCAGCGCAACTAGCGGGAGGGGGTACGAGCAGTACTTC; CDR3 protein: CASSATSGRGYEQYF
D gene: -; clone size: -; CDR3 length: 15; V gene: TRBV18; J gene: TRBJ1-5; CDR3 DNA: TGTGCCAGCTCACCAGACCCCGGGGGCAATCAGCCCCAGCATTTT; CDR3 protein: CASSPDPGGNQPQHF
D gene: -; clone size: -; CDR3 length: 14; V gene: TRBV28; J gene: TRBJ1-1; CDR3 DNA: TGTGCCAGCAGTTCCCCCTCGGGCGCAACCGGAGCTTTCTTT; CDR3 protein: CASSSPSGATGAFF
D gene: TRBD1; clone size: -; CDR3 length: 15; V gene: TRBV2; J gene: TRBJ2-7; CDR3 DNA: TGTGCCAGCAGTCCACGGACAGGGAGCGGCTACGAGCAGTACTTC; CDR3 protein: CASSPRTGSGYEQYF
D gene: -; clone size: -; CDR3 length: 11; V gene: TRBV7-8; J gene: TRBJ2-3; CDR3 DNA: TGTGCCAGCAGTTTCATCGATACGCAGTATTTT; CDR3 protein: CASSFIDTQYF
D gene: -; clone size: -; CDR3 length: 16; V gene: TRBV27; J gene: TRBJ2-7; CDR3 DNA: TGTGCCAGCAGTCCGTACAGGGCCAGGAGCTCCTACGAGCAGTACTTC; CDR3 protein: CASSPYRARSSYEQYF
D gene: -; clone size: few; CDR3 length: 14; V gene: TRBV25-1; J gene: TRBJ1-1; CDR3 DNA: TGTGCCAGCAAGGGAATCGTGATGAACACTGAAGCTTTCTTT; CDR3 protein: CASKGIVMNTEAFF
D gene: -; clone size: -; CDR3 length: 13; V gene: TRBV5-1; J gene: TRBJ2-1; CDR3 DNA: TGCGCCAGCAACCGGGAAGGGAACAATGAGCAGTTCTTC; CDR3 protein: CASNREGNNEQFF
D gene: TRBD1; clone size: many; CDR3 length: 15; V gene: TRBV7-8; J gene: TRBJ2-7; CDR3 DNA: TGTGCCAGCAGCGATCCGGGACAGGGGTCCCACGAGCAGTACTTC; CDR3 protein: CASSDPGQGSHEQYF
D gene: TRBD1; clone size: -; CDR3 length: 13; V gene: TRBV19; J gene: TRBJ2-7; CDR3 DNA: TGTGCCACCTCGACAGGGGGCGACTACGAGCAGTACTTC; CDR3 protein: CATSTGGDYEQYF
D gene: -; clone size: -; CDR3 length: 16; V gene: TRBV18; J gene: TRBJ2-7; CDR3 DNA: TGTGCCAGCTCACCGTTACCGTGGCGGGACTCCTACGAGCAGTACTTC; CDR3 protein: CASSPLPWRDSYEQYF
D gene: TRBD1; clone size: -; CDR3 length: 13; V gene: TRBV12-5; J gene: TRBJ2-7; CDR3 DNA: TGTGCTAGTGGTCAGGGACAGGGCTACGAGCAGTACTTC; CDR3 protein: CASGQGQGYEQYF
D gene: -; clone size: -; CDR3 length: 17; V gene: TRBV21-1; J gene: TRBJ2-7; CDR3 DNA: TGTGCCAGCAGCAACCGGGACAGGGGGCGCGTGTGCTACGAGCAGTACTTC; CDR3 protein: CASSNRDRGRVCYEQYF
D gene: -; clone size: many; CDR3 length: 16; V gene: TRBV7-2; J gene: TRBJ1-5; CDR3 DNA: TGTGCCAGCAGCTTAAGGTTAGGGGAAGGCAATCAGCCCCAGCATTTT; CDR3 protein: CASSLRLGEGNQPQHF
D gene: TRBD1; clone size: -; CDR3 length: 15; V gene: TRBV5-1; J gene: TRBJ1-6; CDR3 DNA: TGCGCCAGCAGCCTTTCGGGACAGGGGAATTCACCCCTCCACTTT; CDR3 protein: CASSLSGQGNSPLHF
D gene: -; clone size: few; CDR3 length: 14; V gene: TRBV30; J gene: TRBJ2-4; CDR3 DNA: TGTGCCTGGAGTGTACACTTAGCCAAAAACATTCAGTACTTC; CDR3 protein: CAWSVHLAKNIQYF
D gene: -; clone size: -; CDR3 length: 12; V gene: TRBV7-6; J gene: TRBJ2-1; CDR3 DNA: TGTGCCAGCAGCTTAAGAAACAATGAGCAGTTCTTC; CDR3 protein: CASSLRNNEQFF
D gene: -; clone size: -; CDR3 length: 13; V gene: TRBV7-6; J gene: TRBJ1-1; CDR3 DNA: TGTGCCAGCAGCCGAGGTTGGAACACTGAAGCTTTCTTT; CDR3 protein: CASSRGWNTEAFF
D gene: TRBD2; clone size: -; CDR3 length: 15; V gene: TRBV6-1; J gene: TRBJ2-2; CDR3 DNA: TGTGCCAGCCGCGGGACTAGCGGGACCACCGGGGAGCTGTTTTTT; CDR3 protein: CASRGTSGTTGELFF
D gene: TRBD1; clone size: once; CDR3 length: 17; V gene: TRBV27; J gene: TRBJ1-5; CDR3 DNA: TGTGCCAGCAGTCAACGGGACAGATGGAATAGCAATCAGCCCCAGCATTTT; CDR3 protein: CASSQRDRWNSNQPQHF
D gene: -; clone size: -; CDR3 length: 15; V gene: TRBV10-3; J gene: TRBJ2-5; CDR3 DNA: TGTGCCAGCCATAGGGGGCGGGAGAAATGGGAGACCCAGTACTTC; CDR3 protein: CASHRGREKWETQYF
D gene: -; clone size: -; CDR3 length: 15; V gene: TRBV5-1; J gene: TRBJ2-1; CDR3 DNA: TGCGCCAGCAGAGGCACAGGGTCGGGGTACAATGAGCAGTTCTTC; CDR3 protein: CASRGTGSGYNEQFF
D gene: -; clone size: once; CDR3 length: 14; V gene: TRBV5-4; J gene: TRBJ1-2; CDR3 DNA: TGTGCCAGCAGCTCCTTACAGGGAGGCTATGGCTACACCTTC; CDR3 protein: CASSSLQGGYGYTF
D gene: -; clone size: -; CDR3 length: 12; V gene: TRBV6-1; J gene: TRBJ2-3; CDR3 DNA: TGTGCCAGCACCACTATGTCAGATACGCAGTATTTT; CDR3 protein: CASTTMSDTQYF
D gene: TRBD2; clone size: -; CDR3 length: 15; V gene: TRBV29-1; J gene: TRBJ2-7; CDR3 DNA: TGCAGCGTCCTACTACTAGCGGGGGGGTATTCCGAGCAGTACTTC; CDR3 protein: CSVLLLAGGYSEQYF
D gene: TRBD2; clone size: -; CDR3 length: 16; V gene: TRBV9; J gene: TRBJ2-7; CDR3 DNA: TGTGCCAGCAGCGTAGGGGGAGGGGCAGAAACCTACGAGCAGTACTTC; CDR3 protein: CASSVGGGAETYEQYF
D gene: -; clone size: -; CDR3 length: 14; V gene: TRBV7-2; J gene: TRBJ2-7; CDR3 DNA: TGTGCCAGCAGCTTAGTTTTCGGAGGAAACGAGCAGTACTTC; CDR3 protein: CASSLVFGGNEQYF
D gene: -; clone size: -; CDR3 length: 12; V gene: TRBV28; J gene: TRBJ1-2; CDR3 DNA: TGTGCCAGCAGTTGGGACACCTATGGCTACACCTTC; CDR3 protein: CASSWDTYGYTF
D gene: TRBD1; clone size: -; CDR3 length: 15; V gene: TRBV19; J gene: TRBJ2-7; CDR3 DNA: TGTGCCAGTAGTGCAGACAGGGGGCTAAGGTACGAGCAGTACTTC; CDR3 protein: CASSADRGLRYEQYF
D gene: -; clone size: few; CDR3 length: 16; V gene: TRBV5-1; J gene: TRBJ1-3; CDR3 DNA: TGCGCCAGCAGCTCGATGACAGGCACCTCTGGAAACACCATATATTTT; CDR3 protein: CASSSMTGTSGNTIYF
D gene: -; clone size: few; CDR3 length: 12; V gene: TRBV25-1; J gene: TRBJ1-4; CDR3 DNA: TGTGCCAGCAGGGCAACTAATGAAAAACTGTTTTTT; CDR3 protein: CASRATNEKLFF
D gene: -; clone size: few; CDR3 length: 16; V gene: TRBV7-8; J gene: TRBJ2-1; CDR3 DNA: TGTGCCAGCAGCTTAGTTTCCCTTAGCAGCTACAATGAGCAGTTCTTC; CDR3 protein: CASSLVSLSSYNEQFF
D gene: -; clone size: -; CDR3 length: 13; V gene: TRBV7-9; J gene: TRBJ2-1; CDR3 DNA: TGTGCCAGCAGCTTTCCGGGGAATGGTGAGCAGTTCTTC; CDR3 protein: CASSFPGNGEQFF